This entry lists 17 T cell receptor beta chains sequenced from one sample in a study of T cell responses to AZD1222 COVID-19 vaccine. Only in-frame clones appear in the TCRdb table, and some are missing; sequencing was by immunoSEQ multiplex PCR. The sample carries over 15,000 clones, approximately 80% recorded once. The material was peripheral blood, obtained 28 days after the second AZD1222 dose. These receptors all stem from an adult who received the AZD1222 COVID-19 vaccine.

This chain connects TRBV12-3 or TRBV12-4 to TRBJ1-5; D ambiguous. CDR3 length: 13 amino acids. The V and J ends lost 3 bases and 1 base respectively, with 4 bases between them. The CDR3 loop is CASSFSSNQPQHF. The CDR3 region has the DNA TGTGCCAGCAGTTTTTCCAGCAATCAGCCCCAGCATTTT.

This chain uses TRBV10-1 with TRBJ1-1, with 9 bases fitting TRBD1. CDR1 WNHNN and CDR2 SYGVQD come from the germline V gene (reference sequence). V was pared by 6 bases and J by 11 bases, with 10 bases of the junction left unmatched. The CDR3 length is 13 residues. As DNA, the CDR3 is TGCGCCAGCAGGTCAACAACAGGGGGCTCGGCTTTCTTT. This translates into CASRSTTGGSAFF.

The chain has TRBV18 and TRBJ1-2; D possibly corresponds to TRBD1 (5 bases). The V and J ends lost 2 bases and 4 bases respectively, with 14 bases between them. CDR3 length: 15 residues. Germline V gene data show CDR1 as KGHSH and CDR2 as LQKENI. In DNA form, the CDR3 reads TGTGCCAGCTCACCATTGCCGGGACCCCGCTATGGCTACACCTTC. Translating it yields CASSPLPGPRYGYTF.

This clone was seen a single time. The chain carries TRBV5-4 and TRBJ1-1; perhaps TRBD1 as D (5 bases). The CDR3 loop spans 16 amino acids. Germline CDR1 SGHNT, CDR2 YYREEE (reference sequence). V gave up 6 bases and J gave up 4 bases, with 22 bases separating them. The CDR3 DNA reads as TGTGCCAGCACCCAAGAGAGGGGCGAGGGGAGCACTGAAGCTTTCTTT. It yields the protein CASTQERGEGSTEAFF.

The chain links TRBV10-2 to TRBJ1-3; D call uncertain. The CDR3 has 15 residues. V lost 5 bases and J lost 0, with 11 bases in between. The V gene's germline CDR1 is WSHSY and CDR2 SAAADI. CDR3 nucleotides: TGCGCCAGCAGTTTTTCCGGGAGCTCTGGAAACACCATATATTTT. This encodes CASSFSGSSGNTIYF.

The chain uses TRBV12-3 or TRBV12-4 and TRBJ1-1; no firm D call. V was clipped by 7 bases and J by 11 bases, with 17 bases between them. The CDR3 totals 12 residues. CDR3 nucleotide sequence: TGTGCCAGCACCGCCTCCGGGCCTGTGGCTTTCTTT. Translating gives CASTASGPVAFF.

The chain carries TRBV5-1 and TRBJ2-2, with a weak D call TRBD1 (6 bases). The V gene's germline CDR1 is SGHRS and CDR2 YFSETQ. The V gene lost 4 bases and the J gene lost 8 bases, with 9 bases spanning the gap. This CDR3 region has 12 residues. The CDR3 DNA reads TGCGCCAGCAGCATACAGGGAGGGGAGCTGTTTTTT. This sequence encodes CASSIQGGELFF.

This chain uses TRBV19 with TRBJ1-5; the match to TRBD1 covers 7 bases. The CDR3 spans 16 residues. The germline V gene encodes CDR1 LNHDA and CDR2 SQIVND (reference sequence). The J segment lost 4 bases and the V segment lost 1 base, leaving 7 bases of the junction unmatched. In DNA, the CDR3 is TGTGCCAGTAGTATAGTAAAGGGGGCGCGAAATCAGCCCCAGCATTTT. It translates to CASSIVKGARNQPQHF.

V is TRBV3-1 (or the pseudogene TRBV3-2) and J is TRBJ2-7; no clear D. The V gene lost 4 bases and the J gene lost 0 bases, with 1 base spanning the gap. The CDR3 consists of 11 residues. From germline, CDR1 is LGHDT and CDR2 YNNKEL (reference sequence). The CDR3 sequence: CASSRSYEQYF. Written as DNA, the CDR3 is TGTGCCAGCAGCCGCTCCTACGAGCAGTACTTC.

V gene TRBV5-1 combines with J gene TRBJ1-2, with TRBD1 matching 12 bases. The CDR3 has 16 residues. J was trimmed by 3 bases and V by 0 bases; bases with no gene match: 3. Per the germline V gene, CDR1 is SGHRS and CDR2 is YFSETQ. Here the CDR3 reads CASSLGDRGQYYGYTF. CDR3 coding DNA: TGCGCCAGCAGCTTGGGGGACAGGGGGCAATACTATGGCTACACCTTC.

The CDR3 DNA reads as TGTGCCAGCAGGGTCGACAGGGGGATCGCCTACGAGCAGTACTTC. Translation gives CASRVDRGIAYEQYF. This chain joins TRBV2 and TRBJ2-7; 9 positions agree with TRBD1. Germline values: CDR1 SNHLY, CDR2 FYNNEI. The CDR3 has 15 amino acids. V shed 6 bases, J shed 2 bases, and the junction held 8 bases outside the gene matches.

The chain employs TRBV2 and TRBJ2-7; D remains ambiguous. CDR1 and CDR2 from the germline V gene are SNHLY and FYNNEI. The CDR3 spans 18 residues. With 8 bases removed from V and 4 bases from J, the gap between germline ends came to 30 bases. The CDR3 protein is CASSLRTSTESWGYEQYF. The CDR3 DNA reads as TGTGCCAGCTCTCTTCGGACCTCAACCGAGTCGTGGGGATACGAGCAGTACTTC.

The chain couples TRBV5-8 to TRBJ1-5, with D tentatively TRBD1 (5 bases). The CDR3 totals 17 residues. Germline V CDR1 and CDR2: SGHTS, YDEGEE. V was cut by 5 bases and J by 5 bases, with 23 bases left in between. CDR3 protein: CASSSGWTTAYDQPQHF. The CDR3 coding sequence is TGTGCCAGCAGTTCCGGCTGGACAACAGCTTATGATCAGCCCCAGCATTTT.

In this sample, this clone turned up a few times. V is TRBV7-3 and J is TRBJ1-3; 8 nucleotides agree with TRBD1. Germline CDR1 reads SGHTA; CDR2 reads FQGTGA. V was pared by 5 bases and J by 4 bases, with 13 bases of the junction left unmatched. The CDR3 length is 17 residues. The DNA for the CDR3 is TGTGCCAGCAGCCCACCGGGACAGGCTCCGGTGGGAAACACCATATATTTT. Translating gives CASSPPGQAPVGNTIYF.

J is TRBJ2-7 and V is TRBV29-1, with D unclear. V lost 7 bases and J 0 bases, leaving 13 bases between the germline ends. The germline gives CDR1 SQVTM, CDR2 ANQGSEA. The CDR3 loop spans 13 amino acids. CDR3 amino acids: CSAESGSSYEQYF. CDR3 nucleotide sequence: TGCAGCGCCGAAAGTGGGTCCTCCTACGAGCAGTACTTC.

V is TRBV9 and J is TRBJ2-2; possible D gene TRBD1, 6 bases. This CDR3 is 15 amino acids long. Germline V gene lookup returns CDR1 SGDLS and CDR2 YYNGEE. Trimming removed 3 bases at V and 7 bases at J, with 16 bases between. CDR3 sequence reads: CASSARQVQSGELFF. The CDR3, as DNA: TGTGCCAGCAGCGCTAGACAGGTCCAGAGCGGGGAGCTGTTTTTT.

This chain links TRBV29-1 with TRBJ1-1; D possibly corresponds to TRBD1 (5 bases). The germline V gene encodes CDR1 SQVTM and CDR2 ANQGSEA. This CDR3 is built from 13 residues. V was trimmed by 6 bases and J by 0 bases, leaving 11 bases between them. This CDR3 reads CSVKGLVNTEAFF. CDR3 DNA sequence: TGCAGCGTCAAGGGACTGGTGAACACTGAAGCTTTCTTT.